This T cell receptor beta chain was sequenced during a study of OX40 agonist ivuxolimab in advanced cancers. Background on the study: Patients received intravenous ivuxolimab every 2 weeks at 0.01 to 10 mg/kg. Study-level findings and limits: Low normalized T-cell clonal expansion was additionally recorded for some nonresponders.

TCRdb's table, derived via immunoSEQ multiplex PCR, lists solely in-frame clones and lacks some. Here the sample spans 71,000 or so clones, 93% being singletons. This CDR3 has 10 residues. Germline CDR1 and CDR2: MNHEY and SMNVEV (reference sequence). Trimming cost V 11 bases and J 2 bases, with 6 bases left between them. The count of this clone is one. What it binds is not known. The TCR comes from an adult with an advanced solid tumor such as melanoma, head and neck, liver or kidney cancer. The sample was CD4+ or CD8+ T cells sorted from blood, taken in a trial of the OX40 agonist ivuxolimab. The chain carries TRBV27 and TRBJ2-5, with D unresolved. This CDR3 reads CADRQETQYF. CDR3 in DNA: TGTGCCGATAGGCAAGAGACCCAGTACTTC.